The clone carrying this T cell receptor beta chain was found a few times. The antigen is unknown. In terms of origin and age, donors were healthy Caucasian individuals from Russia aged about 6 to 100. The data stem from a study of blood T cells in healthy people across ages. Points from the study as a whole: Age showed a roughly linear inverse relationship with TCR beta diversity per million T cells.

Through a sample-barcoded 5' primer and a J-beta primer mix, a second PCR was run for about 6 to 11 cycles. MiXCR, applied by TCRdb to the 5' RACE reads, yields one record per CDR3 protein. Of under 750,000 distinct CDR3 sequences in the sample, 40% to 50% were seen once. The receptor's source is a man older than 75 in good health. Sequenced input: blood.

The CDR3 loop reads CASTPDRASYNEQFF. CDR3 nucleotides: TGTGCCAGCACCCCCGACAGGGCCTCCTACAATGAGCAGTTCTTC. The J gene is TRBJ2-1, the V gene TRBV7-2; 7 bases are a match to TRBD1. CDR1 and CDR2 (germline): SGHTA, FQGNSA. The CDR3 has 15 residues. The ends lost 7 bases at V and 0 bases at J; junction bases unmatched: 6.